This TCR beta chain was profiled in a study of shared clonotypes between healthy human individuals. The overall study: Ranging from 18 to 49 in age, donors were two women and three men. The plates for each donor numbered three CD4 naive, three CD4 memory, two CD8 naive and one CD8 memory. Study-wide results and limits: With a handful of donors compared, 4.5% to 6.5% of naive CD4 clonotypes were shared.

In the sorted-subset replicate PCRs, 200 ng DNA, roughly 29,000 T cell genomes, was used. Sequencing was performed with immunoSEQ multiplex PCR; in TCRdb, only in-frame clones are kept and a portion is missing. Among 650,000 to 750,000 clones listed, about two thirds were seen once. Trimming removed 5 bases from V and 6 bases from J; junction bases left unmatched: 11. The CDR3 covers 16 residues. The germline gives CDR1 LNHNV, CDR2 YYDKDF (reference sequence). In this sample, this clone turned up many times. Its antigen remains unidentified. The sequence derives from a young woman in good health. This chain connects TRBV15 to TRBJ2-3; 10 positions match TRBD2. The sequencing sample was made of memory CD4+ T cells sorted from blood. Described subset: CD45RA-negative fraction. This CDR3 is CATSGALAGRGDTQYF. Written as DNA, the CDR3 is TGTGCCACCAGCGGGGCACTAGCGGGGAGAGGCGATACGCAGTATTTT.